Sequencing of this T cell receptor beta chain was carried out in a study of cytomegalovirus exposure and HLA in healthy donors. About the study: Across almost 400 genotyped donors, over 70% landed in the Caucasian-associated ancestry cluster. Study-wide results and limits: Listed as cytomegalovirus-associated were 150 or so TCR beta chains.

Germline values: CDR1 MNHEY, CDR2 SMNVEV (reference sequence). Trimming removed 1 base at V and 3 bases at J, with 18 bases between. CDR3 length: 17 residues. A remark on this clone: No antigen is known for it.

The PCR ran on 60 Vbeta and 13 Jbeta primers. Measured with immunoSEQ multiplex PCR; TCRdb has only the in-frame clones, and not every one. Of around 200,000 clones in the sample, about 80% were seen once. This receptor was identified in a girl between 5 and 17 years old in good health and CMV-seronegative. The chain links TRBV27 to TRBJ1-2, with D maybe TRBD1 (6 bases). The sequenced material came from PBMCs. The CDR3 DNA is TGTGCCAGCAGTTTATATTTCGGGGGGGCGGTAGACTATGGCTACACCTTC. Protein sequence: CASSLYFGGAVDYGYTF.